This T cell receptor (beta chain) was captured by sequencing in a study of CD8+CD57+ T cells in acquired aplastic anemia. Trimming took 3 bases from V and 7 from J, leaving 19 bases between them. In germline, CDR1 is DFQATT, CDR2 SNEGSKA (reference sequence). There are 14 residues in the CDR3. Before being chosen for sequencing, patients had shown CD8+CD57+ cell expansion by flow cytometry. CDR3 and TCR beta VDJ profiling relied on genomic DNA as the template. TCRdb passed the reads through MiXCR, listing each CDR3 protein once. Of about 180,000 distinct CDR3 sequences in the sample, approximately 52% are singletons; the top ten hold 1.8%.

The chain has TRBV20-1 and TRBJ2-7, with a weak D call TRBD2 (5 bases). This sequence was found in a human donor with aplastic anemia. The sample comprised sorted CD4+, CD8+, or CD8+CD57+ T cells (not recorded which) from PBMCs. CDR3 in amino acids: CSASRTAAEGEQYF. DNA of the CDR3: TGCAGTGCTAGTCGGACCGCCGCCGAGGGTGAGCAGTACTTC.